A single sample is the source of the 27 T cell receptor beta chains below, sequenced in a study. TCRdb re-derived calls from the 5' RACE reads in MiXCR, one entry per CDR3 protein. The sample includes more than 10,000 distinct CDR3 sequences, 51% of them seen just once. Tregs were sorted as CD4+CD25+CD127-/low cells. What was sequenced was tumor-infiltrating Tregs sorted from the breast tumor. Every receptor here comes from a female donor with breast cancer.

V and J are TRBV4-2 and TRBJ2-7, with 11 nucleotides matching TRBD2. This CDR3 contains 15 residues. V shed 0 bases, J shed 3 bases, and the junction held 1 base outside the gene matches. Germline V gene lookup returns CDR1 LGHNA and CDR2 YNFKEQ. CDR3 bases: TGTGCCAGCAGCCAAGATACTAGCGGGAGCTACGAGCAGTACTTC. Its protein is CASSQDTSGSYEQYF.

The chain employs TRBV7-3 and TRBJ2-1; 8 bases are a match to TRBD2. Losses at the gene ends were 2 bases for V and 3 bases for J; bases not matched to a gene: 3. This CDR3 has 15 residues. The germline V gene has CDR1 SGHTA and CDR2 FQGTGA. CDR3 sequence: CASSLVAGGYNEQFF. In nucleotides, the CDR3 is TGTGCCAGCAGCTTAGTGGCGGGAGGCTACAATGAGCAGTTCTTC.

This sequence joins TRBV20-1 and TRBJ2-4, with 7 bases aligning to TRBD1. Germline V CDR1 and CDR2: DFQATT, SNEGSKA (reference sequence). The CDR3 runs to 14 residues. J lost 1 base, V lost 5 bases, and 5 bases had no gene match. This CDR3 is CSAYSQGAKNIQYF. The CDR3 DNA sequence: TGCAGTGCTTACTCACAGGGGGCCAAAAACATTCAGTACTTC.

In its sample, this clonotype was seen a few times. The chain combines TRBV7-9 with TRBJ1-2; D remains ambiguous. Per the germline V gene, CDR1 is SEHNR and CDR2 is FQNEAQ (reference sequence). CDR3 size: 15 residues. V gave up 7 bases and J gave up 4 bases, with 19 bases separating them. CDR3 coding DNA: TGTGCCAGCACCTCATTTGAGCACTCGGGCTATGGCTACACCTTC. Protein: CASTSFEHSGYGYTF.

This clonotype has only a few counts. The chain joins TRBV20-1 to TRBJ1-1, with 7 bases that match TRBD1. Germline values: CDR1 DFQATT, CDR2 SNEGSKA (reference sequence). Trimming at V came to 4 bases and at J to 4 bases, leaving 6 bases not matched to a gene. This CDR3 region has 13 residues. CDR3 amino acids: CSAINRGATEAFF. For the CDR3, the DNA is TGCAGTGCTATCAACAGGGGTGCCACTGAAGCTTTCTTT.

As to this clonotype: The junction departs from the called germline gene at one end, perhaps through a read error. V gene TRBV20-1 combines with J gene TRBJ2-6, with 7 nucleotides matching TRBD1. Germline CDR1 and CDR2: DFQATT and SNEGSKA (reference sequence). This CDR3 has 15 residues. DNA for the CDR3: TGCAGTGCTAGACCAGGGGGAGCCGGGGCCAACGTCCCGACTTTC. Translated, it gives CSARPGGAGANVPTF.

The V call is TRBV5-1, the J call TRBJ2-5; 11 bases match TRBD1. V was pared by 4 bases and J by 5 bases, with 10 bases of the junction left unmatched. The CDR3 runs to 16 residues. CDR1 and CDR2 from the germline V gene are SGHRS and YFSETQ. The CDR3 protein is CASSAGQGARWETQYF. The CDR3 DNA reads as TGCGCCAGCAGCGCCGGACAGGGGGCGCGGTGGGAGACCCAGTACTTC.

This clonotype turned up a few times. The chain links TRBV20-1 to TRBJ1-2, with 9 nucleotides matching TRBD1. The V segment lost 3 bases and the J segment 8 bases; nucleotides outside the gene matches: 16. Germline V gene data show CDR1 as DFQATT and CDR2 as SNEGSKA (reference sequence). The CDR3 totals 16 residues. The CDR3 here is CSASKDLTGGPGGYTF. The CDR3 nucleotides read TGCAGTGCTAGTAAAGACCTCACAGGGGGCCCAGGGGGCTACACCTTC.

The chain links TRBV7-3 to TRBJ1-6; no definite D call. V was trimmed by 3 bases and J by 7 bases, leaving 10 bases between them. The germline CDR1 and CDR2 sequences are SGHTA and FQGTGA. The CDR3 consists of 14 residues. In DNA, the CDR3 is TGTGCCAGCAGCTTTGACTCCACGAATTCACCCCTCCACTTT. Its translation is CASSFDSTNSPLHF.

CDR3 in amino acids: CASSLQGTQETQYF. The CDR3, as DNA: TGTGCCAGCAGTCTACAGGGGACCCAAGAGACCCAGTACTTC. The chain is built from TRBV6-5 and TRBJ2-5, with TRBD1 matching over 7 bases. The CDR3 totals 14 residues. V was pared by 5 bases and J by 1 base, with 4 bases of the junction left unmatched. Germline V gene data show CDR1 as MNHEY and CDR2 as SVGAGI.

The V gene is TRBV7-2, the J gene TRBJ2-7, with D possibly TRBD2 on 5 matching bases. V was shortened by 3 bases and J by 2 bases, with 11 bases between the two germline ends. Germline V lookup: CDR1 SGHTA, CDR2 FQGNSA. This CDR3 comprises 14 residues. CDR3 in amino acids: CASSLVDLTYEQYF. In DNA, the CDR3 is TGTGCCAGCAGCTTGGTGGACTTAACCTACGAGCAGTACTTC.

This chain connects TRBV7-2 to TRBJ2-3, with D uncertain. This CDR3 spans 9 amino acids. The germline CDR1 and CDR2 sequences are SGHTA and FQGNSA. V lost 8 bases and J lost 6, with 3 bases in between. This CDR3 is CASGDTQYF. The CDR3 nucleotides read TGTGCCAGCGGCGATACGCAGTATTTT.

This rearrangement joins TRBV10-3 to TRBJ1-6; D ambiguous. This CDR3 contains 15 residues. Per the germline V gene, CDR1 is ENHRY and CDR2 is SYGVKD. Trimming removed 4 bases from V and 5 bases from J, with 12 bases in between. CDR3 DNA: TGTGCCATCAGTGCAGGATTATCCGATAATTCACCCCTCCACTTT. This gives the protein CAISAGLSDNSPLHF.

In the case of this clonotype: Relative to the germline gene, one junction end is altered; a read error may explain this. V and J are TRBV12-3 or TRBV12-4 and TRBJ2-6; D ambiguous. CDR3 length: 15 residues. The DNA of the CDR3 is TGTGCTAGCAGTCCTCAGGTTCCTGGGGCCAACGTCCTGACTTTC. It encodes CASSPQVPGANVLTF.

The genes are TRBV7-2 and TRBJ1-2; D might be TRBD1 (5 bases). V was trimmed by 1 base and J by 4 bases, leaving 10 bases between them. The CDR3 runs to 14 residues. Germline assignment: CDR1 SGHTA and CDR2 FQGNSA. In DNA, the CDR3 is TGTGCCAGCAGCTTAGTGACAGTACCCTATGGCTACACCTTC. This codes for CASSLVTVPYGYTF.

This chain's CDR3 is CASSRDRVNTGELFF. The CDR3 DNA sequence: TGTGCCAGCAGCCGGGACAGGGTGAACACCGGGGAGCTGTTTTTT. The rearrangement uses TRBV7-2 and TRBJ2-2; 9 positions agree with TRBD1. This CDR3 comprises 15 residues. The ends lost 5 bases at V and 1 base at J; junction bases unmatched: 2. CDR1 is SGHTA, CDR2 FQGNSA, per germline.

The chain links TRBV6-5 to TRBJ1-3; D uncertain. The germline CDR1 and CDR2 sequences are MNHEY and SVGAGI. Trimming took 3 bases from V and 0 from J, leaving 15 bases between them. CDR3 length: 17 residues. The CDR3: CASSYTSGSHSGNTIYF. The CDR3, as DNA: TGTGCCAGCAGTTATACTTCGGGGTCCCACTCTGGAAACACCATATATTTT.

The genes are TRBV9 and TRBJ2-3; D call uncertain. Trimming cost V 0 bases and J 3 bases, with 2 bases left between them. Germline V gene data show CDR1 as SGDLS and CDR2 as YYNGEE. The CDR3 totals 12 residues. The CDR3 nucleotides read TGTGCCAGCAGCGTAGTTACAGATACGCAGTATTTT. Its translation is CASSVVTDTQYF.

In its sample, this clonotype ranks as medium-sized (0.01 to 0.1%). The chain links TRBV29-1 to TRBJ2-1; no clear D. Germline V gene lookup returns CDR1 SQVTM and CDR2 ANQGSEA. The V end was cut by 7 bases, the J end by 0 bases, with 13 bases between. The CDR3 loop spans 14 amino acids. DNA of the CDR3: TGCAGCGCCAAGCAGTTGGCCTCCTACAATGAGCAGTTCTTC. Residues: CSAKQLASYNEQFF.

The chain combines TRBV20-1 with TRBJ2-2, with 7 bases fitting TRBD2. Germline CDR1 DFQATT, CDR2 SNEGSKA (reference sequence). The CDR3 is 13 residues long. V lost 2 bases to trimming and J lost 5 bases; unmatched junction nucleotides: 2. CDR3 nucleotides: TGCAGTGCTAGACTAGCGGCGACCGGGGAGCTGTTTTTT. It translates to CSARLAATGELFF.

The J gene is TRBJ2-7, the V gene TRBV12-3 or TRBV12-4, with 9 bases identical to TRBD1. The CDR3 loop spans 14 amino acids. V lost 1 base to trimming and J lost 6 bases; unmatched junction nucleotides: 4. This CDR3 reads CASSLGQGVLEQYF. For the CDR3, the DNA is TGTGCCAGCAGTTTAGGACAGGGGGTCCTCGAGCAGTACTTC.

The sample holds one count of this clonotype. This sequence joins TRBV10-3 and TRBJ2-1, with TRBD1 matching over 10 bases. Germline V CDR1 and CDR2: ENHRY, SYGVKD. The CDR3 has 16 amino acids. The CDR3 protein is CVTEPGQGFSYNEQFF. As DNA, the CDR3 is TGTGTCACCGAACCGGGACAGGGGTTTTCCTACAATGAGCAGTTCTTC.

This clonotype was observed a handful of times. CDR3 in DNA: TGTGCCAGCAGTTCCGCCGCCCGGGAGGGCCGCGGCTTCTTC. It translates to CASSSAAREGRGFF. This sequence joins TRBV6-2 or TRBV6-3 and TRBJ2-1, with 8 bases fitting TRBD2. Germline V lookup: CDR1 MNHEY, CDR2 SVGEGT. This CDR3 contains 14 residues. The V segment lost 4 bases and the J segment 16 bases; nucleotides outside the gene matches: 15.

This sequence joins TRBV5-6 and TRBJ2-5, with D unclear. The CDR3 runs to 13 residues. V dropped 2 bases and J dropped 1 base, with 6 bases sitting between them. Germline CDR1 reads SGHDT; CDR2 reads YYEEEE. CDR3 amino acids: CASSFPSQETQYF. The CDR3 nucleotides are TGTGCCAGCAGCTTTCCTAGCCAAGAGACCCAGTACTTC.

The chain recombines TRBV7-2 with TRBJ2-7; 7 nucleotides match TRBD2. Germline assignment: CDR1 SGHTA and CDR2 FQGNSA. Trimming cost V 2 bases and J 0 bases; bases outside gene matches: 4. This CDR3 region has 15 residues. CDR3 DNA: TGTGCCAGCAGCTTACGAAGCGGGACCTCCTACGAGCAGTACTTC. Protein product: CASSLRSGTSYEQYF. Using reference TRBV7-2 and TRBJ2-7 for the parts outside the CDR3, the full variable domain is GAGVSQSPSNKVTEKGKDVELRCDPISGHTALYWYRQSLGQGLEFLIYFQGNSAPDKSGLPSDRFSAERTGGSVSTLTIQRTQQEDSAVYLCASSLRSGTSYEQYFGPGTRLTVT.

J is TRBJ2-1 and V is TRBV5-1; D gene unclear. Trimming stripped 0 bases from V and 9 bases from J, with 7 bases between. The CDR3 totals 12 residues. CDR1 SGHRS and CDR2 YFSETQ come from the germline V gene. The CDR3 DNA is TGCGCCAGCAGCTTGGAACGCAGTGAGCAGTTCTTC. Translating it yields CASSLERSEQFF.

V is TRBV20-1 and J is TRBJ2-3, with 10 bases that match TRBD2. Germline CDR1 and CDR2: DFQATT and SNEGSKA (reference sequence). V lost 4 bases to trimming and J lost 2 bases; unmatched junction nucleotides: 6. This CDR3 has 15 amino acids. DNA for the CDR3: TGCAGTGCTATAACCACTAGCGGGATCACAGATACGCAGTATTTT. Its translation: CSAITTSGITDTQYF.